This T cell receptor (beta chain) emerged from a study of T cells of healthy individuals. TCRdb analysed the 5' RACE reads with MiXCR anew, one entry per CDR3 protein. This sample has around 79,000 distinct CDR3 sequences, with roughly 5.1% found just once. The V gene lost 2 bases and the J gene lost 2 bases, with 11 bases spanning the gap. The CDR3 sequence is 15 residues long. Germline V gene sequence: CDR1 ENHRY, CDR2 SYGVKD. This clonotype appeared many times. The genes are TRBV10-3 and TRBJ2-3; possible D gene TRBD1, 5 bases. This TCR derives from a female donor in good health. The CDR3 DNA is TGTGCCATCAGTGAGAGGGCAGGGAACACAGATACGCAGTATTTT. Its translation: CAISERAGNTDTQYF.